This T cell receptor (beta chain) was observed in a study of blood T cells in healthy people across ages. V lost 3 bases and J lost 1; bases outside the gene matches: 6. This CDR3 has 17 amino acids. CDR1 and CDR2 (germline): DFQATT, SNEGSKA (reference sequence). Primers used in a second PCR of about 7 to 12 cycles were a sample-barcoded 5' primer and a J-beta primer mix. Every sample gave at least 2.5 million paired-end reads containing CDR3. TCRdb itself ran the 5' RACE reads through MiXCR, one entry per CDR3 protein. The sample contains fewer than 900,000 distinct CDR3 sequences, roughly 50% of which appear only once.

The TCR comes from a woman in her fifties or sixties in good health. Sequencing was performed on blood. The chain carries TRBV20-1 and TRBJ2-3; the match to TRBD2 covers 14 bases. The CDR3 region is CSASGLAGGLGTDTQYF. The CDR3 DNA sequence: TGCAGTGCTAGCGGACTAGCGGGAGGTTTGGGCACAGATACGCAGTATTTT.